This is a list of T cell receptor beta chains from one sample in a study of a mutant IDH1 vaccine in newly diagnosed glioma. These receptors' targets are unknown. The assay was immunoSEQ multiplex PCR, and TCRdb's table has in-frame clones only and misses some. Of about 42,000 clones in the sample, roughly 84% were seen once. This material consisted of PBMCs, taken from a glioma patient whose treatment included an IDH1 peptide vaccine. The receptors were sampled from a woman between 45 and 65 years old with glioma. Both conserved end residues are part of each CDR3. The D gene is left open where the match is weak. Clone size is not always given. Where it is, it says once, few, many or a class for expanded clones.

size	V	J	D	length	CDR3	DNA
.	TRBV14	TRBJ2-5	.	15	CASSQEAGKWETQYF	TGTGCCAGCAGCCAAGAAGCAGGGAAGTGGGAGACCCAGTACTTC
.	TRBV19	TRBJ1-5	.	15	CASSIRQNSNQPQHF	TGTGCCAGTAGTATTCGACAGAATAGCAATCAGCCCCAGCATTTT
.	TRBV19	TRBJ1-2	.	12	CASTNPEIGYTF	TGTGCCAGTACCAATCCCGAAATTGGCTACACCTTC
.	TRBV9	TRBJ2-5	.	13	CASSARTGETQYF	TGTGCCAGCAGCGCCCGGACTGGTGAGACCCAGTACTTC
.	TRBV28	TRBJ2-7	.	12	CASSLSSSEQYF	TGTGCCAGCAGTTTATCGTCGAGCGAGCAGTACTTC
.	TRBV19	TRBJ1-6	TRBD1	13	CASMGDSYSPLHF	TGTGCCAGTATGGGGGACAGCTATTCACCCCTCCACTTT
.	TRBV5-1	TRBJ2-6	.	17	CASSPLTDSSGANVLTF	TGCGCCAGCAGCCCGCTGACAGACTCCTCTGGGGCCAACGTCCTGACTTTC
.	TRBV19	TRBJ2-2	TRBD2	14	CASSRRGGTGELFF	TGTGCCAGTAGTAGACGGGGGGGCACCGGGGAGCTGTTTTTT
.	TRBV28	TRBJ1-2	.	11	CASSLDYGYTF	TGTGCCAGCAGTTTGGACTATGGCTACACCTTC
.	TRBV14	TRBJ2-7	.	12	CASSQVTGRQYF	TGTGCCAGCAGCCAAGTAACAGGGCGGCAGTACTTC
.	TRBV2	TRBJ1-6	.	13	CASSGSLNSPLHF	TGTGCCAGCAGTGGCAGCTTGAATTCACCCCTCCACTTT
few	TRBV29-1	TRBJ1-1	TRBD1	13	CSALGGGYTEAFF	TGCAGCGCCCTAGGGGGCGGGTACACTGAAGCTTTCTTT
.	TRBV20-1	TRBJ2-5	.	11	CSARVGETQYF	TGCAGTGCTAGAGTCGGAGAGACCCAGTACTTC
few	TRBV10-3	TRBJ1-5	.	13	CASRFDSNQPQHF	TGTGCCTCAAGATTTGATAGCAATCAGCCCCAGCATTTT
.	TRBV5-5	TRBJ1-4	.	15	CASSSPRQSNEKLFF	TGTGCCAGCAGCTCACCGAGGCAGAGTAATGAAAAACTGTTTTTT
.	TRBV4-1	TRBJ1-2	TRBD1	15	CASSQGDTGDYGYTF	TGCGCCAGCAGCCAAGGGGACACAGGGGACTATGGCTACACCTTC
.	TRBV15	TRBJ1-5	.	15	CATSRDPGPNQPQHF	TGTGCCACCAGCAGAGATCCAGGTCCTAATCAGCCCCAGCATTTT
.	TRBV15	TRBJ2-5	.	12	CATSRERLTQYF	TGTGCCACCAGCAGAGAACGACTCACCCAGTACTTC
.	TRBV6-5	TRBJ1-1	TRBD1	13	CASRRQGSTEAFF	TGTGCCAGCAGAAGACAGGGTTCGACTGAAGCTTTCTTT
.	TRBV30	TRBJ1-4	.	14	CAWSLGPGSEKLFF	TGTGCCTGGAGTTTGGGTCCAGGAAGCGAAAAACTGTTTTTT
.	TRBV30	TRBJ2-7	.	15	CAWSVVEEGGDEQYF	TGTGCCTGGAGTGTTGTAGAGGAGGGCGGGGACGAGCAGTACTTC
.	TRBV27	TRBJ1-6	.	14	CASSFGGRISPLHF	TGTGCCAGCAGTTTCGGCGGCAGGATATCACCCCTCCACTTT
.	TRBV7-2	TRBJ2-7	.	14	CASSLVRGEYEQYF	TGTGCCAGCAGCTTAGTGCGCGGGGAGTACGAGCAGTACTTC
once	TRBV6-4	TRBJ1-1	.	13	CASSEQVNTEAFF	TGTGCCAGCAGTGAACAAGTGAACACTGAAGCTTTCTTT
.	TRBV19	TRBJ1-1	.	13	CASSPRVATEAFF	TGTGCCAGTAGTCCTCGCGTAGCCACTGAAGCTTTCTTT
.	TRBV16	TRBJ2-7	.	13	CASSTDRTEEQYF	TGTGCCAGCAGCACAGACCGGACGGAGGAGCAGTACTTC
.	TRBV11-2	TRBJ1-6	.	15	CASSLVGSNNSPLHF	TGTGCCAGCAGCTTAGTGGGCAGTAATAATTCACCCCTCCACTTT
.	TRBV29-1	TRBJ1-6	TRBD1	15	CSVGGDGTGDSPLHF	TGCAGCGTTGGGGGCGACGGGACAGGGGATTCACCCCTCCACTTT
.	TRBV5-4	TRBJ1-2	.	15	CASSRGQGPAYGYTF	TGTGCCAGCAGCAGAGGTCAGGGGCCCGCATATGGCTACACCTTC
.	TRBV5-1	TRBJ2-1	TRBD1	15	CASSPGTGTYNEQFF	TGCGCCAGCAGTCCGGGGACAGGGACTTACAATGAGCAGTTCTTC
.	TRBV19	TRBJ1-4	.	12	CASSIRVEKLFF	TGTGCCAGTAGTATCAGAGTTGAAAAACTGTTTTTT
.	TRBV12-2	TRBJ2-7	.	17	CASRLSGGASLMYEQYF	TGTGCAAGTCGCTTAAGCGGGGGGGCATCTTTGATGTACGAGCAGTACTTC
.	TRBV6-1	TRBJ1-6	.	15	CASIRIGQPNSPLHF	TGTGCCAGCATCCGGATCGGACAGCCCAATTCACCCCTCCACTTT
once	TRBV19	TRBJ2-1	.	13	CASTPGGRNEQFF	TGTGCCAGTACCCCCGGGGGACGCAATGAGCAGTTCTTC
.	TRBV4-3	TRBJ2-1	.	13	CASSQEPNNEQFF	TGCGCCAGCAGCCAAGAGCCTAACAATGAGCAGTTCTTC
.	TRBV5-4	TRBJ1-1	.	17	CASSLGRRRVSNTEAFF	TGTGCCAGCAGCTTGGGAAGGCGCCGGGTCTCGAACACTGAAGCTTTCTTT
.	TRBV7-2	TRBJ2-7	TRBD2	14	CASSSPPGGEKQYF	TGTGCCAGCAGCTCCCCCCCGGGGGGAGAGAAGCAGTACTTC
few	TRBV6-4	TRBJ1-5	TRBD1	15	CASSAEGQANQPQHF	TGTGCCAGCAGTGCCGAGGGACAGGCTAATCAGCCCCAGCATTTT
.	TRBV2	TRBJ1-1	.	14	CASSVTGLNTEAFF	TGTGCCAGCAGTGTTACGGGGTTGAACACTGAAGCTTTCTTT
.	TRBV6-5	TRBJ1-3	.	14	CASSYLGGGNTIYF	TGTGCCAGCAGTTACCTGGGGGGTGGAAACACCATATATTTT
.	TRBV2	TRBJ2-1	TRBD2	17	CASSPRLAGGSYNEQFF	TGTGCCAGCAGTCCCAGACTAGCGGGGGGGTCCTACAATGAGCAGTTCTTC
.	TRBV5-6	TRBJ1-4	.	17	CASSPGGVTLTNEKLFF	TGTGCCAGCAGCCCCGGCGGGGTAACGTTAACTAATGAAAAACTGTTTTTT
.	TRBV2	TRBJ2-6	.	14	CASVRGGGANVLTF	TGTGCCAGCGTCAGGGGTGGTGGGGCCAACGTCCTGACTTTC
.	TRBV30	TRBJ1-3	.	13	CAWGGGSGNTIYF	TGTGCCTGGGGCGGAGGATCTGGAAACACCATATATTTT
.	TRBV7-2	TRBJ1-1	.	18	CASSLVSRGSQGNTEAFF	TGTGCCAGCAGCTTAGTTAGCAGGGGTTCTCAGGGGAACACTGAAGCTTTCTTT
.	TRBV2	TRBJ1-1	.	13	CASSGPGDTEAFF	TGTGCCAGCAGTGGCCCGGGGGACACTGAAGCTTTCTTT
.	TRBV19	TRBJ1-1	.	14	CASSIGGAGTEAFF	TGTGCCAGTAGTATTGGAGGGGCGGGCACTGAAGCTTTCTTT
.	TRBV28	TRBJ2-7	.	13	CASMGVPDYEQYF	TGTGCCAGCATGGGAGTTCCCGACTACGAGCAGTACTTC
.	TRBV14	TRBJ1-2	.	15	CASSQDPVSPYGYTF	TGTGCCAGCAGCCAAGATCCGGTCAGCCCCTATGGCTACACCTTC
.	TRBV2	TRBJ2-7	TRBD2	14	CASSGRGFSYEQYF	TGTGCCAGCAGCGGGAGGGGGTTCTCCTACGAGCAGTACTTC